The present T cell receptor beta chain was sequenced within a study of CD8+ T cells in alopecia areata. Study-wide points: Clonality in lesional scalp, especially alopecia totalis/universalis, exceeded that of normal scalp. Between patients, shared TCR sequences were less clear than in mice. This was possibly due in part to HLA diversity in the patient population.

Extracted RNA was reverse transcribed into cDNA, the sequencing template. Using immunoSEQ multiplex PCR, the repertoire was profiled, and TCRdb retains in-frame clones only, with some absent. The sample has about 140,000 clones, roughly 50% seen once. In germline, CDR1 is KGHSH, CDR2 LQKENI. Unmatched junction bases numbered 5, after V lost 3 bases and J lost 6 bases. This CDR3 contains 15 residues. Peripheral blood, together with lesional scalp punch biopsies, was collected from alopecia areata patients. Concerning this clone: What it binds is not known.

The sample was CD4+ T cells sorted from blood, taken at week 0. The receptor was derived from a human donor with alopecia areata. The rearrangement joins TRBV18 to TRBJ1-5; 10 nucleotides match TRBD1. CDR3 amino acids: CASSPGQGPSQPQHF. CDR3 bases: TGTGCCAGCTCACCGGGACAGGGGCCGAGTCAGCCCCAGCATTTT.